Shown below are 10 T cell receptor beta chains from a single sample sequenced in a study of neurological immune-mediated disorders. MiXCR, run by TCRdb on the 5' RACE reads, gives a single entry per CDR3 protein. The data contain about 50,000 distinct CDR3 sequences, 10% of them seen just once; the ten biggest clones take up roughly 5.3%. Sequenced input: PBMCs. The receptors stem from a man in his 70s with HTLV-1-associated myelopathy (HAM/TSP).

There are many counts of this clonotype. The genes are TRBV7-6 and TRBJ2-5, with TRBD1 as a possible D gene (6 bases). This CDR3 is built from 13 residues. The ends were cut back, 5 bases at V and 4 bases at J, with 11 bases in the middle. In germline, CDR1 is SGHVS, CDR2 FNYEAQ. The CDR3 nucleotides read TGTGCCAGCAGCATTACAGGGCCAGAGACCCAGTACTTC. This gives the protein CASSITGPETQYF.

This clonotype was counted at least ten times. The chain carries TRBV12-3 or TRBV12-4 and TRBJ1-1; D remains unclear. Between the trimmed V and J ends, which lost 5 bases and 1 base, there was a span of 17 bases. The CDR3 consists of 16 residues. The CDR3 here is CASSQGGNLGNTEAFF. In nucleotides, the CDR3 is TGTGCCAGCAGTCAAGGAGGGAACTTAGGGAACACTGAAGCTTTCTTT.

The sample holds many counts of this clonotype. The V gene is TRBV27, the J gene TRBJ2-2; D gene uncertain. Trimming took off 5 bases at V and 7 bases at J, with 8 bases between the two ends. The CDR3 is 12 amino acids. Germline V CDR1 and CDR2: MNHEY, SMNVEV (reference sequence). The CDR3 region is CASSPLVGELFF. The CDR3 region has the DNA TGTGCCAGCAGTCCACTCGTCGGGGAGCTGTTTTTT.

The table lists this clonotype with many counts. The chain employs TRBV9 and TRBJ2-1; possibly TRBD1 for D (5 bases). Germline V gene lookup returns CDR1 SGDLS and CDR2 YYNGEE. This CDR3 spans 17 amino acids. Trimming took off 1 base at V and 0 bases at J, with 14 bases between the two ends. The CDR3 sequence is CASSVQTGWSSYNEQFF. The CDR3 DNA is TGTGCCAGCAGCGTACAAACAGGTTGGAGCTCCTACAATGAGCAGTTCTTC.

This clonotype was recorded many times. V usage is TRBV20-1 and J usage is TRBJ2-5; D ambiguous. V was pared by 6 bases and J by 5 bases, with 13 bases between. The CDR3 is made up of 12 amino acids. The germline gives CDR1 DFQATT, CDR2 SNEGSKA (reference sequence). CDR3 loop: CSAPWATETQYF. The CDR3 coding sequence is TGCAGTGCCCCGTGGGCGACTGAGACCCAGTACTTC.

This clonotype was observed many times. The V and J genes are TRBV5-6 and TRBJ2-7; D ambiguous. CDR3 length equals 16 residues. The germline gives CDR1 SGHDT, CDR2 YYEEEE. V was trimmed by 4 bases and J by 3 bases, leaving 20 bases between them. The CDR3 loop is CASSHSYGLRNYEQYF. The CDR3 nucleotides are TGTGCCAGCAGCCACTCCTACGGATTAAGGAACTACGAGCAGTACTTC.

Relative to its sample, this clonotype is medium-sized. The J gene is TRBJ1-5, the V gene TRBV12-3 or TRBV12-4, with unresolved D. Trimming left V 5 bases short and J 0 bases short, with 5 bases between. The CDR3 runs 13 residues. This chain's CDR3 is CASSPSSNQPQHF. The CDR3 DNA reads as TGTGCCAGCAGTCCAAGTAGCAATCAGCCCCAGCATTTT.

This clonotype was picked up many times. The J gene is TRBJ1-6, the V gene TRBV7-8, with TRBD1 as a possible D gene (5 bases). V shed 5 bases and J shed 7 bases, with 15 bases lying between them. The CDR3 is 15 residues long. Per the germline V gene, CDR1 is SGHVS and CDR2 is FQNEAQ. CDR3 residues: CASSPQYGGNSPLHF. Written as DNA, the CDR3 is TGTGCCAGCAGCCCTCAATACGGGGGGAATTCACCCCTCCACTTT.

This clonotype was counted at least ten times. V is TRBV12-3 or TRBV12-4 and J is TRBJ2-2, with 7 positions matching TRBD2. After removal of 8 bases from V and 4 bases from J, the junction contained 13 bases not matched to a gene. This CDR3 has 16 amino acids. The CDR3 sequence: CASGRPGGRGTGELFF. CDR3 DNA sequence: TGTGCCAGCGGGAGACCGGGCGGGAGAGGCACCGGGGAGCTGTTTTTT.

Many counts were recorded for this clonotype. The chain couples TRBV7-8 to TRBJ1-2; D possibly corresponds to TRBD1 (6 bases). With 5 bases removed from V and 8 bases from J, the gap between germline ends came to 21 bases. This CDR3 has 15 amino acids. Germline lookup yields CDR1 SGHVS and CDR2 FQNEAQ. CDR3 coding DNA: TGTGCCAGCAGCGGGGGGGGCTCCGATCCCGGGGGCTACACCTTC. Residues: CASSGGGSDPGGYTF.